Included here is one T cell receptor (beta chain) sequence, with context. Its antigen is currently unknown. CD45RA-negative memory and CD45RA+ naive subsets were split from the CD4+ cells. The source of the sample is a study of shared clonotypes between healthy human individuals. Findings and limits, study-wide: Only blood samples were collected, and tissue repertoires likely differ.

Data came from immunoSEQ multiplex PCR; TCRdb stores just in-frame clones and leaves some out. The sample lists 2,500,000 or so clones; around 93% were seen once. Trimming pared 5 bases from V and 3 bases from J, leaving 13 bases between. Germline V gene sequence: CDR1 SNHLY, CDR2 FYNNEI. The CDR3 has 15 residues. The TCR comes from a man in his late teens or twenties in good health. Some clones in this sample may be carry-over from other donors' samples. The J gene is TRBJ2-2, the V gene TRBV2; D may be TRBD1 (5 bases). Sequenced input: naive CD4+ T cells from PBMCs. Stated subset: CD45RA+ positively selected. The chain's CDR3 is CASSLTAYYTGELFF. The CDR3 DNA reads as TGTGCCAGCAGTCTGACAGCCTACTACACCGGGGAGCTGTTTTTT.